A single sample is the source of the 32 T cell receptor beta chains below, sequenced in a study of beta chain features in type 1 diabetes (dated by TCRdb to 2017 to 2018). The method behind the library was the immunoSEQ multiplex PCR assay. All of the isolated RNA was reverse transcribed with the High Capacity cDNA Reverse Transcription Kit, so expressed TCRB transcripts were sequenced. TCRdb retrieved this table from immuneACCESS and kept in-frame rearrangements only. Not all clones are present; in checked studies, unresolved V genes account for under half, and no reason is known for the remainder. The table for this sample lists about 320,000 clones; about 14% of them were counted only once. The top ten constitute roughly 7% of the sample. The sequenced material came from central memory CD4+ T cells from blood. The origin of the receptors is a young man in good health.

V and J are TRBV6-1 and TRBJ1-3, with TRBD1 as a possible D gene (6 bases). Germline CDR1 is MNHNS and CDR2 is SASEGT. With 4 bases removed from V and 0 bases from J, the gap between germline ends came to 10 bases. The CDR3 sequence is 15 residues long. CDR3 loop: CASSAGTLSGNTIYF. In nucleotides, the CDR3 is TGTGCCAGCAGTGCAGGGACACTCTCTGGAAACACCATATATTTT.

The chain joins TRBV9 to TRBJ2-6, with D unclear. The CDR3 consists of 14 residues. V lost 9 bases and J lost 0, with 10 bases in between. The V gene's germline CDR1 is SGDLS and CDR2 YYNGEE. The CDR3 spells CAKRRTSGANVLTF. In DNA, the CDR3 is TGTGCCAAAAGACGGACCTCTGGGGCCAACGTCCTGACTTTC.

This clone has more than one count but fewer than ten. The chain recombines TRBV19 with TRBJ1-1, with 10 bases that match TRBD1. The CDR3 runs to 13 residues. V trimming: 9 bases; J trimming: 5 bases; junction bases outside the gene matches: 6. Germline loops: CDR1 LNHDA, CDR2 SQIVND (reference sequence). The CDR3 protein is CASQGQGNTEAFF. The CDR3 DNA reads TGTGCCAGCCAGGGACAGGGGAATACTGAAGCTTTCTTT.

The DNA of the CDR3 is TGTGCCAGTAGTATTACTGGGACTAGCGGGACCGGGGAGCTGTTTTTT. Its translation: CASSITGTSGTGELFF. The chain employs TRBV19 and TRBJ2-2, with 12 bases aligning to TRBD2. This CDR3 is built from 16 residues. V lost 3 bases, J lost 5 bases, and 4 bases stayed unmatched. CDR1 and CDR2 (germline): LNHDA, SQIVND (reference sequence).

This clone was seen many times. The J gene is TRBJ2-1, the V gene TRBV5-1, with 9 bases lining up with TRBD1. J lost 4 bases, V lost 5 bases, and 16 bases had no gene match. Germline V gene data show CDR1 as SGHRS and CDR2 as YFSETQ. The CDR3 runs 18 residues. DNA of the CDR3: TGCGCCAGCAGAACGGGGACAGGGAAAATCGCGGAGTACAATGAGCAGTTCTTC. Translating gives CASRTGTGKIAEYNEQFF.

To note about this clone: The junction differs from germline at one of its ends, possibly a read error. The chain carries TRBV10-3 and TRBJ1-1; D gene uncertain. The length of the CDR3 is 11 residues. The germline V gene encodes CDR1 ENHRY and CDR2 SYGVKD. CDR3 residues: CASSENRGAFF. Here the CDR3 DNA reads TGTGCCAGCAGTGAAAACCGGGGAGCTTTCTTT.

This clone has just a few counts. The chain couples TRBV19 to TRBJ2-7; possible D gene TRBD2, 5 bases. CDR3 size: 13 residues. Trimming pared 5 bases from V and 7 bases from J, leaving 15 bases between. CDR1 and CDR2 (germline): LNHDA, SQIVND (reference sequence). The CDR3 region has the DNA TGTGCCAGTAGTGGAACTAAGTCGGGGGAGCAGTACGTC. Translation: CASSGTKSGEQYV.

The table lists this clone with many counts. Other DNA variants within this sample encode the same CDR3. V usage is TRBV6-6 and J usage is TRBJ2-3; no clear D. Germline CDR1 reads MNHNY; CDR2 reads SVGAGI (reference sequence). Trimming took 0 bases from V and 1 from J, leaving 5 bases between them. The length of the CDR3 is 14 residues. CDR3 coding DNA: TGTGCCAGCAGTTACTCTGGGGGCACAGATACGCAGTATTTT. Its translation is CASSYSGGTDTQYF.

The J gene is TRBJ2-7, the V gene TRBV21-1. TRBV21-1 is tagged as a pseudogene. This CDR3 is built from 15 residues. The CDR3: CASSTRWTVEYEQYV. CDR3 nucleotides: TGTGCCAGCAGCACGCGGTGGACGGTAGAGTACGAGCAGTACGTC.

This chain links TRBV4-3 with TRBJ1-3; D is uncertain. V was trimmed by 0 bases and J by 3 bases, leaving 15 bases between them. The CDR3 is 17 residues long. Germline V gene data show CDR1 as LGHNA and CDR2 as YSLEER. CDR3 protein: CASSQEIAQSIGNTIYF. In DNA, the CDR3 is TGCGCCAGCAGCCAAGAAATAGCCCAATCAATTGGAAACACCATATATTTT.

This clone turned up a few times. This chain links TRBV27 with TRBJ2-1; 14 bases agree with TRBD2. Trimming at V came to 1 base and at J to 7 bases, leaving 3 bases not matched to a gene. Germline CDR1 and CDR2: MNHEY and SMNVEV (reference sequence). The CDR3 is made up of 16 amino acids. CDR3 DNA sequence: TGTGCCAGCAGTTTATTGACTAGCGGGAGGGTGAATGAGCAGTTCTTC. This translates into CASSLLTSGRVNEQFF.

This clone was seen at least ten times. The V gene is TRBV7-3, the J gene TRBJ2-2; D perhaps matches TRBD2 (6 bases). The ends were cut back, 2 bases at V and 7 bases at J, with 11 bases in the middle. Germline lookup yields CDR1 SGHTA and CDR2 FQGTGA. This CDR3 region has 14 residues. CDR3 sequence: CASSLRRESGELFF. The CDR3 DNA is TGTGCCAGCAGCTTACGTCGGGAGAGCGGGGAGCTGTTTTTT. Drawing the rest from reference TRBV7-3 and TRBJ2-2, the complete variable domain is GAGVSQTPSNKVTEKGKYVELRCDPISGHTALYWYRQSLGQGPEFLIYFQGTGAADDSGLPNDRFFAVRPEGSVSTLKIQRTERGDSAVYLCASSLRRESGELFFGEGSRLTVL.

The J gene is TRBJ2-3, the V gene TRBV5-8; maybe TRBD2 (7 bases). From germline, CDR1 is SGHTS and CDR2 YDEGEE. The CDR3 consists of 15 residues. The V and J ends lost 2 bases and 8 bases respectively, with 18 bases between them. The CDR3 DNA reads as TGTGCCAGCAGCTTAGGACAGTTGGGACTACGTACGCAGTATTTT. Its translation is CASSLGQLGLRTQYF.

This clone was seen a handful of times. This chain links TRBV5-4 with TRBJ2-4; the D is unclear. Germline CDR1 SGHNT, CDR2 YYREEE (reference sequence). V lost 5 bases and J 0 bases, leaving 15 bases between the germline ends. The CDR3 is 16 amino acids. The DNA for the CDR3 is TGTGCCAGCAGGGAAGGTTCAGATCTAGCCAAAAACATTCAGTACTTC. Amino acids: CASREGSDLAKNIQYF.

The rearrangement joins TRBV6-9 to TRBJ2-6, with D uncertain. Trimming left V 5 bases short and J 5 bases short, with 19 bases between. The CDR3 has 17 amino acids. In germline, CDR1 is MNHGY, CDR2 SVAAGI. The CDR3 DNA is TGTGCCAGCAGTAATGTGAAGCCACAAAGTCGGGCCAACGTCCTGACTTTC. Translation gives CASSNVKPQSRANVLTF.

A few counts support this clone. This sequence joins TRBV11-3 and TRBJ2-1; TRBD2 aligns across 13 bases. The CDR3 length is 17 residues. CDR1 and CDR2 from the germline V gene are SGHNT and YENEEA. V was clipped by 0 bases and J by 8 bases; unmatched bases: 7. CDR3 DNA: TGTGCCAGCAGCTTAGATGGGAGGACTAGCGGGAGCTATGAGCAGTTCTTC. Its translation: CASSLDGRTSGSYEQFF.

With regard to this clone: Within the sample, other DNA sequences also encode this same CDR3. The CDR3 reads CASSRTGVTGELFF. The CDR3 DNA reads TGTGCCAGCAGCCGGACAGGGGTCACCGGGGAGCTGTTTTTT. The rearrangement links TRBV7-6 to TRBJ2-2; 9 bases line up with TRBD1. Germline V gene data show CDR1 as SGHVS and CDR2 as FNYEAQ. The J segment lost 4 bases and the V segment lost 5 bases, leaving 2 bases of the junction unmatched. The length of the CDR3 is 14 residues.

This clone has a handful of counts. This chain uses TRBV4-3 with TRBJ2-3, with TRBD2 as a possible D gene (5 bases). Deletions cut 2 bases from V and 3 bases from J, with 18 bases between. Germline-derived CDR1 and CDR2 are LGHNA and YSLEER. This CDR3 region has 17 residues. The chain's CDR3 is CASSQLLEPIGTDTQYF. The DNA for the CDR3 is TGCGCCAGCAGCCAACTACTAGAACCCATTGGGACAGATACGCAGTATTTT.

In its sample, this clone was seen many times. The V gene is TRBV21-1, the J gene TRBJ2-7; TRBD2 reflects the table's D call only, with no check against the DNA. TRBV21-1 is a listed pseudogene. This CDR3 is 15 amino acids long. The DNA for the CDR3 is TGTGCCAGCAGGATGACTAGCGGGAGCAGCTACGAGCAGTACGTC. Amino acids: CASRMTSGSSYEQYV.

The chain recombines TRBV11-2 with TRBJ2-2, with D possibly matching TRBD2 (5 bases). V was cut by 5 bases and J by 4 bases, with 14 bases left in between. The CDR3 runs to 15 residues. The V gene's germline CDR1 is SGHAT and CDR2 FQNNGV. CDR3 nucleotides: TGTGCCAGCAGCGAGGTCCTAGCTATCACCGGGGAGCTGTTTTTT. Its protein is CASSEVLAITGELFF.

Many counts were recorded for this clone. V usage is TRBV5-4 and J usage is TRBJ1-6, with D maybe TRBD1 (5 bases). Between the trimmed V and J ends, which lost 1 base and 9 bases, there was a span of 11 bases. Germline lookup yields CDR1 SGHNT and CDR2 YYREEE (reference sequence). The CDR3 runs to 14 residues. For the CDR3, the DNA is TGTGCCAGCAGCTTGTGGGGCGCTGGTTCACCCCTCCACTTT. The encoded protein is CASSLWGAGSPLHF.

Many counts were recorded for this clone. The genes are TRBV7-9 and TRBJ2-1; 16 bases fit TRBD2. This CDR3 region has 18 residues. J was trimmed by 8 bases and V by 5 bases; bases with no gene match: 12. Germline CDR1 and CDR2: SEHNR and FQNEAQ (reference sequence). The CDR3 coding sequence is TGTGCCAGCAGCCACATTCCGGGACTAGCGGGAGGGCCCGATGAGCAGTTCTTC. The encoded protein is CASSHIPGLAGGPDEQFF.

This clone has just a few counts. The CDR3 protein is CASSLNSPLHF. CDR3 nucleotide sequence: TGTGCCAGCAGCTTAAATTCACCCCTCCACTTT. The chain links TRBV11-3 to TRBJ1-6; D is unresolved. Germline lookup yields CDR1 SGHNT and CDR2 YENEEA. With 2 bases removed from V and 7 bases from J, the gap between germline ends came to 0 bases. The CDR3 totals 11 residues.

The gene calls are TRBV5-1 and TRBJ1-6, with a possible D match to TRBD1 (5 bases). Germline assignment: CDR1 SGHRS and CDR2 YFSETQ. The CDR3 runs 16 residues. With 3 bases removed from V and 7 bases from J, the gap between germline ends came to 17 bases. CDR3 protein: CASSSGKGTGNSPLHF. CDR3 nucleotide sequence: TGCGCCAGCAGCTCAGGCAAAGGGACGGGGAATTCACCCCTCCACTTT. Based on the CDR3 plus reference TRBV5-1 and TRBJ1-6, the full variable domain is KAGVTQTPRYLIKTRGQQVTLSCSPISGHRSVSWYQQTPGQGLQFLFEYFSETQRNKGNFPGRFSGRQFSNSRSEMNVSTLELGDSALYLCASSSGKGTGNSPLHFGNGTRLTVT.

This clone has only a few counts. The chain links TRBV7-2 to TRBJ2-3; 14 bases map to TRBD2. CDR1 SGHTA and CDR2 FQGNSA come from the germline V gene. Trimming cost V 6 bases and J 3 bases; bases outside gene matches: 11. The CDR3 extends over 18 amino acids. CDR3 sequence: CASRPPYGTSGSTDTQYF. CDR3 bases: TGTGCCAGCAGGCCCCCATACGGGACTAGCGGGAGTACAGATACGCAGTATTTT.

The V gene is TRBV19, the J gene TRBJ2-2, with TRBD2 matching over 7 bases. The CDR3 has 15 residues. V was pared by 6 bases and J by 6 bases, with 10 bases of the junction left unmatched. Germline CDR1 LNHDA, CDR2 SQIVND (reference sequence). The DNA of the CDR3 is TGTGCCAGTAGCCGGCAGGGAGGGCGATCCGGGGAGCTGTTTTTT. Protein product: CASSRQGGRSGELFF.

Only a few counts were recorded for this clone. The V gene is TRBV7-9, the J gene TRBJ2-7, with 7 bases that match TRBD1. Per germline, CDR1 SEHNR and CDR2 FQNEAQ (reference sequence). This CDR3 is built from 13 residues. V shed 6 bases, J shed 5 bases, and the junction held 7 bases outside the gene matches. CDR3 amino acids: CASRKTGTDEQYV. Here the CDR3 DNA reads TGTGCCAGCAGGAAGACAGGGACAGACGAGCAGTACGTC.

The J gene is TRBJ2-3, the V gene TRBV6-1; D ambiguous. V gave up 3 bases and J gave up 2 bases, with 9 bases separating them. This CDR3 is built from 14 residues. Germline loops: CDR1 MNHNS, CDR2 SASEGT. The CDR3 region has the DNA TGTGCCAGCAGTGACATAAGTTACACAGATACGCAGTATTTT. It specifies CASSDISYTDTQYF.

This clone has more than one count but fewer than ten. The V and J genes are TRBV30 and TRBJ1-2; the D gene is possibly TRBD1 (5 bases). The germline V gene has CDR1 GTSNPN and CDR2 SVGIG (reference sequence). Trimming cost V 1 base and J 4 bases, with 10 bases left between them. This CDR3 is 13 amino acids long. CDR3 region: CAWSATGVYGYTF. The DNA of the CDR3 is TGTGCCTGGAGTGCCACGGGGGTCTATGGCTACACCTTC.

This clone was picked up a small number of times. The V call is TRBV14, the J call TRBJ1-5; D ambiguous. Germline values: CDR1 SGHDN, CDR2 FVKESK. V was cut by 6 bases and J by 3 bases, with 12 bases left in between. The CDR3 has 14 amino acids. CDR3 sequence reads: CASSRRSTNQPQHF. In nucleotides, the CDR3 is TGTGCCAGCAGTCGACGGTCTACCAATCAGCCCCAGCATTTT.

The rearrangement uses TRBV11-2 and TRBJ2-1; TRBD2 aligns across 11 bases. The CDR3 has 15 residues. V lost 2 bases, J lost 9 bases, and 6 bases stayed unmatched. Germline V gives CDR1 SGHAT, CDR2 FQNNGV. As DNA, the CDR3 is TGTGCCAGCAGCTTACTCGAGACTAGCGGGGCTGAGCAGTTCTTC. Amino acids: CASSLLETSGAEQFF.

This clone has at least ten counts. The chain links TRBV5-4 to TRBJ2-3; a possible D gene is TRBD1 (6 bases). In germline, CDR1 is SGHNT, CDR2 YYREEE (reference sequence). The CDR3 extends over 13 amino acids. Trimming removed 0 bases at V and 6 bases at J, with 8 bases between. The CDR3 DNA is TGTGCCAGCAGCTTGGGGGGGCGGGATACGCAGTATTTT. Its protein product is CASSLGGRDTQYF. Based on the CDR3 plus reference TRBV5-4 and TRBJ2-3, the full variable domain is ETGVTQSPTHLIKTRGQQVTLRCSSQSGHNTVSWYQQALGQGPQFIFQYYREEENGRGNFPPRFSGLQFPNYSSELNVNALELDDSALYLCASSLGGRDTQYFGPGTRLTVL.